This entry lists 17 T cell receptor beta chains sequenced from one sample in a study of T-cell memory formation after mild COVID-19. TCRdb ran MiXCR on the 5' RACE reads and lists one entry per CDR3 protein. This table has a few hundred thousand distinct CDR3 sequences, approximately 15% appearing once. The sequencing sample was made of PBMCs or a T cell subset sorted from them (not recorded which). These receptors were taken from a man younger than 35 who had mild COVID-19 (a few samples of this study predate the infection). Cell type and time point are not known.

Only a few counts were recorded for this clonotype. CDR3 loop: CSARGDREAYEQYF. The CDR3 bases are TGCAGTGCTAGGGGGGACAGGGAAGCCTACGAGCAGTACTTC. This sequence joins TRBV20-1 and TRBJ2-7, with 9 bases fitting TRBD1. The CDR3 covers 14 residues. The germline V gene has CDR1 DFQATT and CDR2 SNEGSKA (reference sequence). With 3 bases clipped from V and 2 bases from J, the junction kept 5 bases outside the gene matches.

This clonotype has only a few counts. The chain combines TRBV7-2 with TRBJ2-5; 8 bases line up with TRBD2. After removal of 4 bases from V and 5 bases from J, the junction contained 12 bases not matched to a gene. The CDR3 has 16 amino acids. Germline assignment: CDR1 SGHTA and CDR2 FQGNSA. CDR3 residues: CASSSLAGPNRETQYF. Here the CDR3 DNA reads TGTGCCAGCAGCTCCTTAGCGGGGCCGAATCGGGAGACCCAGTACTTC.

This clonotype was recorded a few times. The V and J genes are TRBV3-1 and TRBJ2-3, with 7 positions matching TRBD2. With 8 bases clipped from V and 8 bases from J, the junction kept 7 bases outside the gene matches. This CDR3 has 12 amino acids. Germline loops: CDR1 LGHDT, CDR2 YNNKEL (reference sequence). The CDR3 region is CASGLGSGTQYF. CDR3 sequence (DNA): TGTGCCAGCGGACTAGGATCGGGTACGCAGTATTTT.

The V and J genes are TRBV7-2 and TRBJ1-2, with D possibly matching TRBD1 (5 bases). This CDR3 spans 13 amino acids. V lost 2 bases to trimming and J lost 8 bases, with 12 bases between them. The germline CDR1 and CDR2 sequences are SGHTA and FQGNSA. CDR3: CASSLSGTEGYTF. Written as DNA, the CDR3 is TGTGCCAGCAGCTTATCAGGGACCGAAGGCTACACCTTC.

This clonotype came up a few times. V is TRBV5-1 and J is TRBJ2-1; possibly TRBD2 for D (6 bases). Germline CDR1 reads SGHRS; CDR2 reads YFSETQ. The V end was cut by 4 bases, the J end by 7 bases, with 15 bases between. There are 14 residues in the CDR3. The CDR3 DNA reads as TGCGCCAGCAGCCCGGAGGGAAGGGGAAATGAGCAGTTCTTC. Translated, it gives CASSPEGRGNEQFF.

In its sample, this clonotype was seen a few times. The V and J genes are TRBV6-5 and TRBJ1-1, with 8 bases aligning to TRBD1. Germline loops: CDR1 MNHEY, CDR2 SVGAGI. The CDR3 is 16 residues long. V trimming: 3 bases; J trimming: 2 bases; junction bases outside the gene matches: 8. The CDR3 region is CASSYRTGSLNTEAFF. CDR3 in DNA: TGTGCCAGCAGTTATCGGACAGGGTCCCTTAACACTGAAGCTTTCTTT.

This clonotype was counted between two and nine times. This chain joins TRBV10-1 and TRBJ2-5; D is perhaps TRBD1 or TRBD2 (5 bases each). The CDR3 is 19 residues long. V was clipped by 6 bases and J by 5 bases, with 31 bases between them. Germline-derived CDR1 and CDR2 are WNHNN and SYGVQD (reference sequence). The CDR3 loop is CASSQKWAPRDPRMETQYF. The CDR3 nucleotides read TGCGCCAGCAGCCAAAAATGGGCCCCCCGGGACCCGAGGATGGAGACCCAGTACTTC.

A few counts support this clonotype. CDR3 DNA sequence: TGTGCCAGCAGCCCGCTAACCTCGCACGATACGCAGTATTTT. It specifies CASSPLTSHDTQYF. The chain employs TRBV7-2 and TRBJ2-3, with D uncertain. This CDR3 has 14 residues. Between the trimmed V and J ends, which lost 5 bases and 6 bases, there was a span of 15 bases. Germline assignment: CDR1 SGHTA and CDR2 FQGNSA.

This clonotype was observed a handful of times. CDR3 DNA sequence: TGCGCCAGCAGCTTGGGGGACGGAGACTCTGGAAACACCATATATTTT. Its translation is CASSLGDGDSGNTIYF. The chain recombines TRBV5-1 with TRBJ1-3; weak D call: TRBD1 (5 bases). The V end lost 0 bases, the J end lost 0 bases, and 10 bases lay between the germline ends. Germline values: CDR1 SGHRS, CDR2 YFSETQ. This CDR3 has 16 residues.

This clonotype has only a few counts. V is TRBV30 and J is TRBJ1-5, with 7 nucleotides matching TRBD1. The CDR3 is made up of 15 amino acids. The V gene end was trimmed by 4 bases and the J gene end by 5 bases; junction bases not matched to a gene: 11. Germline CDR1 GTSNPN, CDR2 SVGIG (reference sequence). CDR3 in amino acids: CAWKSPDRRDQPQHF. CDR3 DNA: TGTGCCTGGAAATCTCCGGACAGGAGAGATCAGCCCCAGCATTTT.

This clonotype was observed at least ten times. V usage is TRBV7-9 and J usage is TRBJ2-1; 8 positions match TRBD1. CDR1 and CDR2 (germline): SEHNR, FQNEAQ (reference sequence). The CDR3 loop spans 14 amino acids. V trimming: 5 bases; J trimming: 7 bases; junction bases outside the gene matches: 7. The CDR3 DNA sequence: TGTGCCAGCAGCGTACAGGGGGGAAGGAATGAGCAGTTCTTC. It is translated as CASSVQGGRNEQFF.

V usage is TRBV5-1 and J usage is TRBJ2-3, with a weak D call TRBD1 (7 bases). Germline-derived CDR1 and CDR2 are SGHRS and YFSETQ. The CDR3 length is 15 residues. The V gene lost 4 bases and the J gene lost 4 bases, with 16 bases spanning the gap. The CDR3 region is CASSLGQTGADTQYF. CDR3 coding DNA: TGCGCCAGCAGCCTGGGACAGACGGGGGCAGATACGCAGTATTTT.

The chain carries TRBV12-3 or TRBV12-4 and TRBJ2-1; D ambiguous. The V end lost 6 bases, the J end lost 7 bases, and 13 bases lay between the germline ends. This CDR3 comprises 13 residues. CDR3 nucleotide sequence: TGTGCCAGCAGGTTTGCTGGTCCGAATGAGCAGTTCTTC. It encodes CASRFAGPNEQFF.

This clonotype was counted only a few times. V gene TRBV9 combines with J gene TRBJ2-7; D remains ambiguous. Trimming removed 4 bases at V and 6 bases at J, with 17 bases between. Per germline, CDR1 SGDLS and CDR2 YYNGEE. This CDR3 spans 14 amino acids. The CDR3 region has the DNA TGTGCCAGCAGCCCCCATCTAGAGGCAGGCGAGCAGTACTTC. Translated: CASSPHLEAGEQYF.

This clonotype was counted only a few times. The CDR3 loop is CASSQEGAKETQYF. CDR3 sequence (DNA): TGCGCCAGCAGCCAGGAGGGCGCTAAAGAGACCCAGTACTTC. V is TRBV4-3 and J is TRBJ2-5; a weak D match, TRBD2 (6 bases). The CDR3 is 14 amino acids. The V and J ends lost 3 bases and 3 bases respectively, with 11 bases between them. Germline V gene data show CDR1 as LGHNA and CDR2 as YSLEER.

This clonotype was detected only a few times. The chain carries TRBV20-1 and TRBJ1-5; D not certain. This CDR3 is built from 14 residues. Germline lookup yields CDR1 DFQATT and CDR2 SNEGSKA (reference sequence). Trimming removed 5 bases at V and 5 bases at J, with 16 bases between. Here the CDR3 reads CSARSQPADQPQHF. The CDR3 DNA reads TGCAGTGCTCGATCGCAACCGGCAGATCAGCCCCAGCATTTT.

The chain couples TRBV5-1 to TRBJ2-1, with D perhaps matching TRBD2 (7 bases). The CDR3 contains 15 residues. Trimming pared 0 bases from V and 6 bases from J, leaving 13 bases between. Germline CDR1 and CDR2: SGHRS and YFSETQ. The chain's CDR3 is CASSLVGGRINEQFF. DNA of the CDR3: TGCGCCAGCAGCTTGGTGGGGGGGCGCATCAATGAGCAGTTCTTC.